This TCR beta chain was sequenced in a study of high-grade serous ovarian cancer treatment subgroups. Study information: Each sample yielded on average around 7,500 unique TCR beta rearrangements from around 14,000 reads.

Tumor samples were taken before definitive surgery or chemotherapy. Method: immunoSEQ multiplex PCR; TCRdb's copy keeps in-frame clones and lacks some. The data show approximately 30,000 clones, around 80% seen once. This TCR was sampled from a human donor with high-grade serous ovarian cancer. Sequenced sample: tumor tissue.

The CDR3 protein is CASSPPTVGQSYGYTF. The CDR3 DNA follows: TGTGCCAGCTCACCACCGACGGTGGGACAGAGCTATGGCTACACCTTC. The chain links TRBV18 to TRBJ1-2, with 7 bases aligning to TRBD1. From germline, CDR1 is KGHSH and CDR2 LQKENI. The CDR3 is made up of 16 amino acids. J gave up 4 bases and V 0 bases, and 8 bases lay outside the gene matches. Looking up the rest from reference TRBV18 and TRBJ1-2 gives the full variable domain: NAGVMQNPRHLVRRRGQEARLRCSPMKGHSHVYWYRQLPEEGLKFMVYLQKENIIDESGMPKERFSAEFPKEGPSILRIQQVVRGDSAAYFCASSPPTVGQSYGYTFGSGTRLTVV.